The sequence of this T cell receptor (beta chain) was determined in a study of cytomegalovirus exposure and HLA in healthy donors. Findings and limits, study-wide: Rarity held for most TCR sequences, but there were some public TCRs that occurred in many donors. It is likely that the observed cluster of highly shared sequence variants was a sequencing artifact. As confirmed in vitro, three CMV-associated chains were specific for CMV antigens.

PCR amplification relied on 60 Vbeta primers (plus 13 Jbeta primers). Repertoires were generated with immunoSEQ multiplex PCR, while TCRdb's copy carries only in-frame clones and drops some. Here the sample spans under 250,000 clones, about 83% being singletons. CDR1 is MGHDK and CDR2 is SYGVNS in the germline V gene. The CDR3 has 14 amino acids. With 2 bases removed from V and 5 bases from J, the gap between germline ends came to 9 bases. As regards this clone: The antigen is not known.

The sequenced sample was PBMCs. The chain couples TRBV25-1 to TRBJ2-2; perhaps TRBD1 as D (6 bases). The source is a human donor in good health. The CDR3 loop reads CASSEDRRTGELFF. The CDR3 coding sequence is TGTGCCAGCAGTGAAGACAGGCGGACCGGGGAGCTGTTTTTT.